This T cell receptor beta chain was observed in a study of cytomegalovirus exposure and HLA in healthy donors. Study results and caveats: The study put 150 or so TCR beta chains on its list as cytomegalovirus-associated. Reports credit the classifier with highly specific, highly sensitive diagnosis of cytomegalovirus status.

The data were produced by immunoSEQ multiplex PCR, yet TCRdb's version contains in-frame clones alone and is incomplete. The sample has over 60,000 clones, approximately 95% seen once; the top ten hold approximately 3.4%. About this clone itself: Its specificity is not known.

This CDR3 contains 14 residues. Germline V gene lookup returns CDR1 MNHNY and CDR2 SVGAGI (reference sequence). The V end lost 3 bases, the J end lost 7 bases, and 12 bases lay between the germline ends. This clonotype was obtained from a young man in good health and CMV-seronegative. The chain joins TRBV6-6 to TRBJ2-2; D is possibly TRBD2 (6 bases). Sequenced sample: PBMCs. The CDR3 DNA sequence: TGTGCCAGCAGTTATCGGGGGACGGACGGGGAGCTGTTTTTT. Amino acid sequence: CASSYRGTDGELFF.